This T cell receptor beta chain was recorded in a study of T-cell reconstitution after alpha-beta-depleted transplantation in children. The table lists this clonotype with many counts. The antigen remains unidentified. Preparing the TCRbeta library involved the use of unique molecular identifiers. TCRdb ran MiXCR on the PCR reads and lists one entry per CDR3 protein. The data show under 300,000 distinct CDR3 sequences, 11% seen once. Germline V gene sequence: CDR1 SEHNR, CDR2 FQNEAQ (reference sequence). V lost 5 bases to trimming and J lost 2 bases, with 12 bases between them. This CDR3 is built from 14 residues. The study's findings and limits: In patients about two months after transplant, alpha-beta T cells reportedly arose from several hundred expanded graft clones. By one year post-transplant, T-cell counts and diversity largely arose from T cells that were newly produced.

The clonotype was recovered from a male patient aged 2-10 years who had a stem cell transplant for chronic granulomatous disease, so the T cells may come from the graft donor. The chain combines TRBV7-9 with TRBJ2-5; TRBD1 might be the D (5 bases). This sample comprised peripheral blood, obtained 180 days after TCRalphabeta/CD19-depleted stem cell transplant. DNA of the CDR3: TGTGCCAGCAGCCCCTGGACAAATCAAGAGACCCAGTACTTC. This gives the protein CASSPWTNQETQYF. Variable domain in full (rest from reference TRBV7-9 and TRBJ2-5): DTGVSQNPRHKITKRGQNVTFRCDPISEHNRLYWYRQTLGQGPEFLTYFQNEAQLEKSRLLSDRFSAERPKGSFSTLEIQRTEQGDSAMYLCASSPWTNQETQYFGPGTRLLVL.